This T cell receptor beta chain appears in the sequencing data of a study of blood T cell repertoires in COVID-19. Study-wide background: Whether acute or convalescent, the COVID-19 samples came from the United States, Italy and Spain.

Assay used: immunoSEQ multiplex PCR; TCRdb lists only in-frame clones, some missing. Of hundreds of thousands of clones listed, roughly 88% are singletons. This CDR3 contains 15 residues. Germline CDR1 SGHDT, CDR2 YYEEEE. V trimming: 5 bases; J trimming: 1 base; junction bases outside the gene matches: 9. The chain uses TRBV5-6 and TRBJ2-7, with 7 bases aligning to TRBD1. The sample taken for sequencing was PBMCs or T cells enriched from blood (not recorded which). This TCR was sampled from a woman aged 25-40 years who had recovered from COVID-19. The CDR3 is CASRPRDRISYEQYF. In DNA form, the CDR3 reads TGTGCCAGCAGGCCTCGGGACAGAATTTCCTACGAGCAGTACTTC.